This section outlines one T cell receptor beta chain sequence together with its context. The data were obtained in a study of control samples from healthy donors and cancer patients. Measured with immunoSEQ multiplex PCR; TCRdb has only the in-frame clones, and not every one. The data hold 100,000 to 150,000 clones, with approximately 92% observed a single time. The germline V and J ends were trimmed by 7 bases and 2 bases, with 15 bases remaining between them. From germline, CDR1 is MNHEY and CDR2 SVGAGI. This CDR3 contains 14 residues. The rearrangement links TRBV6-5 to TRBJ2-7, with D uncertain. This TCR derives from a man aged 18-30 years in good health. Sequences were obtained from blood. Here the CDR3 DNA reads TGTGCCAGCATTTTACTGCCGGCCACCTACGAGCAGTACTTC. Translation gives CASILLPATYEQYF.